The present T cell receptor (beta chain) was sequenced within a study of blood T cells in healthy people across ages. Germline CDR1 and CDR2: LGHNA and YNFKEQ. The length of the CDR3 is 16 residues. A second PCR of 7 to 11 cycles used a sample-barcoded 5' primer and a J-beta primer mix. TCRdb re-called the 5' RACE reads through MiXCR, storing one row per CDR3 protein. The data contain hundreds of thousands of distinct CDR3 sequences, approximately 30% of them singletons. Details on this clonotype: At one of its ends the junction is not consistent with the germline gene, which may arise from a read error.

This clonotype originated in a woman of 80 years or more in good health. The gene calls are TRBV4-2 and TRBJ2-1; weak D call: TRBD2 (5 bases). The specimen sequenced was blood. This chain's CDR3 is CASSQEAGLAYSEQFF. The CDR3 nucleotides are TGTGCCAGCAGCCAAGAAGCTGGGCTAGCCTACAGTGAGCAGTTCTTC.